Listed here are 22 T cell receptor beta chains from one sample, sequenced in a study of CD8 T cells in ankylosing spondylitis. In TCRdb, the 5' RACE reads were re-called with MiXCR into one record per CDR3 protein. The table includes approximately 350,000 distinct CDR3 sequences, 20% to 25% detected once. The sample consisted of blood, either unsorted or a sorted T cell fraction (not recorded which). These receptors all stem from a male donor with ankylosing spondylitis or in good health (not recorded which).

This clonotype showed up just a few times. The gene calls are TRBV11-2 and TRBJ2-7, with D perhaps TRBD1 (5 bases). Between the trimmed V and J ends, which lost 3 bases and 2 bases, there was a span of 11 bases. The germline V gene has CDR1 SGHAT and CDR2 FQNNGV. The CDR3 is 14 residues long. The CDR3 sequence: CASSLRTLPYEQYF. The CDR3 nucleotides are TGTGCCAGCAGCTTGCGGACACTGCCCTACGAGCAGTACTTC.

This clonotype has just a few counts. The rearrangement joins TRBV4-1 to TRBJ1-5; D ambiguous. The length of the CDR3 is 15 residues. V shed 1 base and J shed 0 bases, with 7 bases lying between them. CDR1 is MGHRA and CDR2 is YSYEKL in the germline V gene. Here the CDR3 DNA reads TGCGCCAGCAGCCAAGGGACCAATAGCAATCAGCCCCAGCATTTT. Its translation is CASSQGTNSNQPQHF.

This clonotype was seen more than once but under ten times. The chain is built from TRBV5-5 and TRBJ2-1, with D perhaps matching TRBD1 (5 bases). The ends were cut back, 1 base at V and 3 bases at J, with 11 bases in the middle. The V gene's germline CDR1 is SGHKS and CDR2 YYEKEE (reference sequence). This CDR3 has 15 amino acids. The CDR3 coding sequence is TGTGCCAGCAGCTTGCCGACAGTAAACTACAATGAGCAGTTCTTC. As protein: CASSLPTVNYNEQFF.

This clonotype was found a few times. The genes are TRBV7-9 and TRBJ2-7; 10 nucleotides agree with TRBD1. V trimming: 5 bases; J trimming: 1 base; junction bases outside the gene matches: 5. The CDR3 is 15 residues long. Germline V gives CDR1 SEHNR, CDR2 FQNEAQ (reference sequence). CDR3 DNA: TGTGCCAGCAGCCCCGGGACAGGGGTTTCCTACGAGCAGTACTTC. Protein product: CASSPGTGVSYEQYF.

A few counts support this clonotype. This chain uses TRBV6-1 with TRBJ1-1; D uncertain. V lost 5 bases, J lost 0 bases, and 16 bases lay in between. From germline, CDR1 is MNHNS and CDR2 SASEGT. CDR3 length: 16 amino acids. In nucleotides, the CDR3 is TGTGCCAGCAGTCCTACCCCACTAGACATGAACACTGAAGCTTTCTTT. This encodes CASSPTPLDMNTEAFF.

This rearrangement joins TRBV2 to TRBJ2-3, with 9 bases that match TRBD2. The germline gives CDR1 SNHLY, CDR2 FYNNEI. Unmatched junction bases numbered 9, after V lost 6 bases and J lost 2 bases. The CDR3 has 16 amino acids. DNA for the CDR3: TGTGCCAGCAGGCAGGGACTAGCAGTTCTCACAGATACGCAGTATTTT. Its translation is CASRQGLAVLTDTQYF. Using reference TRBV2 and TRBJ2-3 for the parts outside the CDR3, the full variable domain is EPEVTQTPSHQVTQMGQEVILRCVPISNHLYFYWYRQILGQKVEFLVSFYNNEISEKSEIFDDQFSVERPDGSNFTLKIRSTKLEDSAMYFCASRQGLAVLTDTQYFGPGTRLTVL.

The rearrangement uses TRBV2 and TRBJ2-1; tentative D call: TRBD2 (6 bases). V was pared by 11 bases and J by 5 bases, with 28 bases between. The CDR3 length is 17 residues. Germline V lookup: CDR1 SNHLY, CDR2 FYNNEI. For the CDR3, the DNA is TGTGCCGCTCTTCATCAAGGGCCACCGGAGGGGCACAATGAGCAGTTCTTC. Translation: CAALHQGPPEGHNEQFF.

V is TRBV20-1 and J is TRBJ2-7; 8 bases line up with TRBD1. V shed 4 bases and J 4 bases; nucleotides not matched to a gene: 3. The CDR3 consists of 12 residues. Germline lookup yields CDR1 DFQATT and CDR2 SNEGSKA (reference sequence). CDR3 loop: CSATDRAYEQYF. The CDR3, as DNA: TGCAGTGCTACGGACAGGGCTTACGAGCAGTACTTC.

This chain uses TRBV30 with TRBJ1-2; TRBD1 might be the D (5 bases). The germline CDR1 and CDR2 sequences are GTSNPN and SVGIG (reference sequence). The CDR3 sequence is 12 residues long. V was trimmed by 6 bases and J by 2 bases, leaving 10 bases between them. In DNA, the CDR3 is TGTGCCTGCTCCGGGGGGAACTATGGCTACACCTTC. It yields the protein CACSGGNYGYTF.

V and J are TRBV3-1 and TRBJ2-1, with D unresolved. V was shortened by 0 bases and J by 0 bases, with 9 bases between the two germline ends. Per the germline V gene, CDR1 is LGHDT and CDR2 is YNNKEL (reference sequence). The CDR3 has 16 amino acids. The CDR3 sequence: CASSQDEGFSYNEQFF. CDR3 coding DNA: TGTGCCAGCAGCCAAGATGAAGGTTTCTCCTACAATGAGCAGTTCTTC.

A note on this clonotype: Compared with germline, one end of the junction differs, possibly owing to a read error. This chain uses TRBV27 with TRBJ2-7; D gene unclear. Germline V gives CDR1 MNHEY, CDR2 SMNVEV (reference sequence). This CDR3 is 10 amino acids long. The CDR3 sequence: CASSPRNLGF. In DNA form, the CDR3 reads TGTGCCAGCAGTCCCCGAAATCTGGGCTTC.

This clonotype was found a few times. The J gene is TRBJ2-7, the V gene TRBV14; D is unclear. The CDR3 extends over 11 amino acids. Germline V gene sequence: CDR1 SGHDN, CDR2 FVKESK. Trimming pared 0 bases from V and 5 bases from J, leaving 2 bases between. CDR3 amino acids: CASSQENEQYF. CDR3 DNA: TGTGCCAGCAGCCAAGAGAACGAGCAGTACTTC.

The CDR3 loop is CASSLGDITFF. The CDR3 DNA reads TGTGCCAGCAGCTTAGGGGACATAACTTTCTTT. The chain employs TRBV7-9 and TRBJ1-1, with D possibly matching TRBD1 (6 bases). This CDR3 is built from 11 residues. V dropped 1 base and J dropped 12 bases, with 9 bases sitting between them. CDR1 and CDR2 from the germline V gene are SEHNR and FQNEAQ (reference sequence).

This clonotype has at least ten counts. This chain joins TRBV6-5 and TRBJ2-5; either TRBD1 or TRBD2 may fit D (5 bases each). The V end lost 4 bases, the J end lost 3 bases, and 15 bases lay between the germline ends. The germline CDR1 and CDR2 sequences are MNHEY and SVGAGI. The CDR3 runs to 15 residues. The CDR3 here is CASSWGYGGKETQYF. DNA for the CDR3: TGTGCCAGCAGTTGGGGGTATGGGGGTAAAGAGACCCAGTACTTC.

This clonotype was recorded a few times. The V gene is TRBV27, the J gene TRBJ2-5; 7 bases align to TRBD1. The germline gives CDR1 MNHEY, CDR2 SMNVEV (reference sequence). The length of the CDR3 is 14 residues. V lost 4 bases to trimming and J lost 4 bases; unmatched junction nucleotides: 6. This CDR3 is CASSSRDSGETQYF. The CDR3, as DNA: TGTGCCAGCAGTTCCCGGGACAGTGGAGAGACCCAGTACTTC.

The CDR3 DNA follows: TGTGCCAGCAGTTACGTACCGACATCCTACAATGAGCAGTTCTTC. Amino acids: CASSYVPTSYNEQFF. This rearrangement joins TRBV6-5 to TRBJ2-1, with D unclear. V shed 2 bases and J shed 1 base, with 9 bases lying between them. CDR3 length: 15 residues. Germline loops: CDR1 MNHEY, CDR2 SVGAGI.

This clonotype was seen a handful of times. V is TRBV6-5 and J is TRBJ1-4; tentatively, D is TRBD1 (5 bases). The germline V gene has CDR1 MNHEY and CDR2 SVGAGI. The V and J ends lost 4 bases and 0 bases respectively, with 12 bases between them. The CDR3 is 16 amino acids. The CDR3 loop is CASSFRRQTTNEKLFF. The CDR3 nucleotides are TGTGCCAGCAGTTTCCGAAGACAGACAACTAATGAAAAACTGTTTTTT.

This chain connects TRBV3-1 to TRBJ2-1, with 7 bases matching TRBD2. This CDR3 region has 15 residues. In germline, CDR1 is LGHDT, CDR2 YNNKEL (reference sequence). The V gene end was trimmed by 1 base and the J gene end by 5 bases; junction bases not matched to a gene: 5. CDR3 loop: CASSQVTSGDNEQFF. Written as DNA, the CDR3 is TGTGCCAGCAGCCAAGTCACAAGCGGGGACAATGAGCAGTTCTTC.

In its sample, this clonotype was seen a few times. The rearrangement joins TRBV30 to TRBJ2-7; 8 nucleotides align to TRBD1. CDR1 is GTSNPN, CDR2 SVGIG, per germline (reference sequence). The CDR3 contains 14 residues. Trimming took 2 bases from V and 4 from J; bases not matched to a gene: 7. The CDR3 loop is CAWSLGTGPYEQYF. In DNA form, the CDR3 reads TGTGCCTGGAGTTTGGGGACAGGTCCTTACGAGCAGTACTTC.

This clonotype was seen only once. The chain carries TRBV20-1 and TRBJ2-2, with 8 bases lining up with TRBD1. Germline V gene sequence: CDR1 DFQATT, CDR2 SNEGSKA (reference sequence). The CDR3 totals 14 residues. V lost 5 bases, J lost 3 bases, and 5 bases stayed unmatched. In nucleotides, the CDR3 is TGCAGTGCTGAGGACAGGGTGTACACCGGGGAGCTGTTTTTT. Translating it yields CSAEDRVYTGELFF.

The rearrangement joins TRBV12-3 or TRBV12-4 to TRBJ2-3; the match to TRBD2 covers 9 bases. Trimming cost V 6 bases and J 3 bases; bases outside gene matches: 7. CDR3 size: 15 residues. CDR3 residues: CASRPSSGGTDTQYF. Here the CDR3 DNA reads TGTGCCAGCAGACCCTCAAGCGGGGGGACAGATACGCAGTATTTT.

The J gene is TRBJ2-5, the V gene TRBV29-1; D gene uncertain. V dropped 3 bases and J dropped 7 bases, with 18 bases sitting between them. The germline gives CDR1 SQVTM, CDR2 ANQGSEA. This CDR3 has 14 amino acids. CDR3 bases: TGCAGCGTTGATAGTGTCGAAGGCCTGGGGACCCAGTACTTC. Translation: CSVDSVEGLGTQYF.